This T cell receptor (beta chain) comes out of a study of T cell responses to AZD1222 COVID-19 vaccine listed by TCRdb under 2021. Regarding the study in general: Because spike-specific TCR depth and breadth did not differ between the two schedules, AZD1222 recipients who got a second dose at roughly 4 weeks were pooled with those who got a second dose at roughly 12 weeks. TCR sequencing was performed for 230 to 250 trial participants, of whom roughly 200 were given two doses of AZD1222 and around 25 were given two doses of MenACWY control vaccine. Trial participants were enrolled into age subgroups of 18-55, 56-69 and 70-plus years, which contained approximately 150, 28 and 58 TCR-sequenced participants, respectively. Summary of the overall study and its limitations: Conclusions about previously exposed vaccinees are limited because only five to seven AZD1222 recipients were SARS-CoV-2 seropositive at baseline. Epitopes outside the regions mutated in the B.1.351 and B.1.1.7 variants were reportedly recognized by nearly half of the unique spike-specific TCRs. Most participants were white British and females outnumbered males, and the authors suggested that clonal diversity may have been underestimated. The 56-69-year group was small, and its depth increase did not reach significance, likely because of low power. No day 14 peak-response samples were available, so repertoires were characterized only after the peak T cell response. Spike-specific TCR breadth and depth rose significantly after two AZD1222 doses compared with day 0 and with MenACWY recipients. The vaccine-associated CD4 TCRs covered the entire spike protein, and the dominant responses fell in regions 160-218 and 743-854.

The CDR3 regions of human TCRbeta chains were analyzed by immunosequencing. Turning to the authors' computational methods: TCRs in the repertoires were compared against a reference library of SARS-CoV-2-specific TCRs that had been generated with the MIRA antigen-specificity platform. Breadth meant the fraction of unique TCRs that were SARS-CoV-2-associated, whereas depth meant the fraction of total T cells that were SARS-CoV-2-associated. Each spike-specific TCR was assigned to its reactive spike region and to a CD4 or CD8 class using the MIRA data. Log10-transformed breadth and depth values were compared by one-way ANOVA with Sidak's multiple comparisons tests. The source is immuneACCESS, and TCRdb retained only in-frame sequences with V and J called. Part of the clones is not carried over; for the studies checked, unresolved V genes explain less than half of this, and the remainder is unexplained. V and J calls plus clone size are reproduced from that table; the DNA served to infer D and trimming. This sample has roughly 100,000 clones in its table, and 85% to 90% of those were observed once. The top ten hold 2% to 3% of the sample.

Relative to germline, V is missing 4 bases and J is missing 3 bases, with 4 bases of the junction outside any gene match. Based on the germline V gene, the CDR1 and CDR2 sequences are SGHDT and YYEEEE. Spanning cysteine to phenylalanine, the CDR3 consists of 14 amino acids. Left in the record is the CDR3 DNA by itself, 42 bases read in frame from the first base. On this clone itself: This clone's antigen is unknown. The record has no base qualities; no much larger clone is one base away.

Sample time point, as interpreted from the label and publication: baseline before first vaccination. The vaccinee samples were drawn from two UK trials, COV001 and COV002, one of which was a single-blind randomized controlled phase 2/3 trial testing AZD1222 (ChAdOx1 nCoV-19) in healthy adults. Trial participant PBMC samples were collected at day 0 and day 28 after the second dose for TCRbeta chain sequencing. This receptor was obtained from an adult in good health. The sequenced sample was peripheral blood, obtained on day 0 of AZD1222 vaccination. This receptor chain uses TRBV5-6 and TRBJ2-1, and TRBD1 matches 7 of the central bases. This receptor has the CDR3 CASSNRGIYNEQFF. The bases are TGTGCCAGCAGCAACAGGGGAATCTACAATGAGCAGTTCTTC. Beyond the CDR3, the reference TRBV5-6 and TRBJ2-1 genes provide the residues; the full variable domain reads: DAGVTQSPTHLIKTRGQQVTLRCSPKSGHDTVSWYQQALGQGPQFIFQYYEEEERQRGNFPDRFSGHQFPNYSSELNVNALLLGDSALYLCASSNRGIYNEQFFGPGTRLTVL.